Below are 15 T cell receptor beta chains sequenced from a single sample in a study of T cells in women clearing cervical HPV infection. TCRdb keeps only in-frame clones here, not all; method: immunoSEQ multiplex PCR. The table lists 20,000 to 30,000 clones, with 5.4% in the top ten. The sequencing input was blood buffy coat. The source of these receptors is a woman aged 18 to 75 with a cervical HPV16 infection that either progressed to CIN3+ or cleared (not recorded which).

In regard to this clone: The CDR3 is cut off 3 residues early in the read; its end comes from the germline J gene. This chain links TRBV2 with TRBJ2-3; 10 nucleotides align to TRBD2. The CDR3 runs 14 residues. From germline, CDR1 is SNHLY and CDR2 FYNNEI. Partial CDR3 DNA: TGTGCCAGCAAGGCTAGCGGGGGTTGGGAGACG. Its protein is CASKASGGWET. The whole CDR3 protein reads CASKASGGWETQYF.

A word on this clone: Mismatch with germline at one junction end may stem from a read error. The CDR3 end is not reached by the read, which stops 3 residues before it; the germline J gene fills it in. V usage is TRBV6-1 and J usage is TRBJ1-3, with a tentative D call TRBD1 (6 bases). The V gene's germline CDR1 is MNHNS and CDR2 SASEGT. CDR3 length equals 15 residues. This chain's CDR3 is CASSGYRDPGNTIYF. Incomplete CDR3 DNA: TGTGCCAGCAGTGGCTACAGGGATCCTGGAAACACT.

On this clone: The CDR3 extends 3 residues past the end of the read, so its final part is completed from the germline J gene. This sequence joins TRBV11-2 and TRBJ1-4; D gene uncertain. Between the trimmed V and J ends, which lost 1 base and 7 bases, there was a span of 4 bases. Per germline, CDR1 SGHAT and CDR2 FQNNGV. The CDR3 has 12 residues. CDR3 bases read: TGTGCCAGCAGCTTAGCGGGTGAAAAA. This sequence encodes CASSLAGEK. The complete CDR3 sequence is CASSLAGEKLFF.

The CDR3 DNA, read in part, is TGCGCCAGCAGCCAAGAGGGGACTAGCCTTGAGACG. Its translation: CASSQEGTSLET. The whole CDR3 protein is CASSQEGTSLETQYF. The chain links TRBV4-1 to TRBJ2-3; TRBD2 matches at 9 bases. The CDR3 end lies 3 residues beyond the end of the read and is filled in from the germline J gene. CDR3 length equals 15 residues. The germline V gene encodes CDR1 MGHRA and CDR2 YSYEKL.

As for this clone: The read terminates 3 residues ahead of where the CDR3 ends, so the germline J gene completes it. This sequence joins TRBV5-1 and TRBJ1-1, with no clear D. The CDR3 extends over 15 amino acids. CDR1 SGHRS and CDR2 YFSETQ come from the germline V gene. The V end was cut by 2 bases, the J end by 1 base, with 12 bases between. The sequenced part of the CDR3 DNA is TGCGCCAGCAGCTTAAACAGTCTTTCGAACACTGAA. Protein: CASSLNSLSNTE. The whole CDR3 protein is CASSLNSLSNTEAFF.

As for this clone: The CDR3 end is not reached by the read, which stops 3 residues before it; the germline J gene fills it in. The chain employs TRBV15 and TRBJ2-7; 9 bases map to TRBD1. Germline lookup yields CDR1 LNHNV and CDR2 YYDKDF (reference sequence). Trimming cost V 3 bases and J 3 bases; bases outside gene matches: 6. The CDR3 consists of 15 residues. The sequenced CDR3 bases are TGTGCCACCAGCAGGAGCCGGACAGGGGTCTACGAG. Amino acid sequence: CATSRSRTGVYE. The complete CDR3 reads CATSRSRTGVYEQYF.

Note on this clone: The read finishes 3 residues shy of the CDR3 end, and the germline J gene is used to complete it. The rearrangement joins TRBV2 to TRBJ2-7, with D perhaps TRBD1 (6 bases). V was cut by 3 bases and J by 3 bases, with 12 bases left in between. CDR1 is SNHLY and CDR2 is FYNNEI in the germline V gene. The CDR3 runs 14 residues. The CDR3 bases that were read are TGTGCCAGCAGTGAGATAGGGGGAAACTACGAG. Residues: CASSEIGGNYE. The entire CDR3 is CASSEIGGNYEQYF.

About this clone: The read finishes 3 residues shy of the CDR3 end, and the germline J gene is used to complete it. The chain recombines TRBV6-2 or TRBV6-3 with TRBJ1-1, with D maybe TRBD1 (5 bases). The length of the CDR3 is 16 residues. Germline V lookup: CDR1 MNHEY, CDR2 SVGEGT. V lost 2 bases, J lost 3 bases, and 16 bases lay in between. The CDR3 protein is CASSYPTDTPDTEAFF. Incomplete CDR3 DNA: TGTGCCAGCAGTTACCCGACGGACACACCGGACACTGAA.

Notes on this clone: The CDR3 extends 3 residues past the end of the read, so its final part is completed from the germline J gene. This rearrangement joins TRBV30 to TRBJ2-4; 10 bases align to TRBD1. The CDR3 extends over 13 amino acids. CDR1 and CDR2 from the germline V gene are GTSNPN and SVGIG (reference sequence). The CDR3 is CAWTGQGGRGQYF. The sequenced CDR3 bases are TGTGCCTGGACCGGACAGGGGGGACGTGGT.

On this clone itself: The observed sequence ends 3 residues before the CDR3 terminus, with the missing tail filled in from the germline J gene. V and J are TRBV6-4 and TRBJ2-3; possibly TRBD1 for D (6 bases). Trimming cost V 6 bases and J 4 bases, with 14 bases left between them. The CDR3 extends over 14 amino acids. Germline values: CDR1 MRHNA, CDR2 SNTAGT. CDR3 sequence: CASSASQGADTQYF. The CDR3 DNA, read in part, is TGTGCCAGCAGCGCTTCACAGGGTGCAGATACG.

Concerning this clone itself: With the read ending 3 residues before the CDR3 end, the germline J gene is used to fill in that end. This sequence joins TRBV7-9 and TRBJ2-4; D gene uncertain. The CDR3 contains 14 residues. Germline values: CDR1 SEHNR, CDR2 FQNEAQ (reference sequence). Partial CDR3 DNA: TGTGCCAGCAGCTTAATCGCAGCTAACTATGGT. Translation gives CASSLIAANYG. In full, the CDR3 is CASSLIAANYGQYF.

The sequenced CDR3 bases are TGTGCCTGGAGTCGACCGGGTTTGAATGGCAATCAGCCC. This codes for CAWSRPGLNGNQP. The whole CDR3 protein is CAWSRPGLNGNQPQHF. V usage is TRBV30 and J usage is TRBJ1-5; D not resolved. The read falls 3 residues short of the CDR3 end, and the missing part is taken from the germline J gene. With 2 bases removed from V and 2 bases from J, the gap between germline ends came to 16 bases. Germline CDR1 and CDR2: GTSNPN and SVGIG (reference sequence). There are 16 residues in the CDR3.

According to its frequency, this clone is medium-sized (0.01 to 0.1%). The CDR3 end lies 3 residues beyond the end of the read and is filled in from the germline J gene. The chain links TRBV19 to TRBJ2-3; 12 bases align to TRBD2. Looked up from germline, CDR1 is LNHDA and CDR2 is SQIVND (reference sequence). V dropped 5 bases and J dropped 7; count of bases not matched to a gene: 10. This CDR3 contains 16 residues. The part of the CDR3 DNA that was read is TGTGCCAGTAGTTCCCCGACTAGCGGGAGCTTAAATACG. Residues: CASSSPTSGSLNT. The whole CDR3 region reads CASSSPTSGSLNTQYF.

Regarding this clone: The read halts 3 residues ahead of the CDR3 end, with the missing end drawn from the germline J gene. V gene TRBV5-1 combines with J gene TRBJ2-1, with TRBD1 as a possible D gene (6 bases). The ends were cut back, 0 bases at V and 7 bases at J, with 11 bases in the middle. Germline lookup yields CDR1 SGHRS and CDR2 YFSETQ. This CDR3 has 14 amino acids. Partial CDR3 DNA: TGCGCCAGCAGCTTGGAGCAGGGGCTGAATGAG. It encodes CASSLEQGLNE. The entire CDR3 reads CASSLEQGLNEQFF.

Of note for this clone: The sequenced fragment ends 3 residues before the CDR3 boundary, so the rest is inferred from the germline J gene. This sequence joins TRBV5-6 and TRBJ1-2; no firm D call. Germline lookup yields CDR1 SGHDT and CDR2 YYEEEE. The CDR3 runs 11 residues. The chain's CDR3 is CASSQLSGYTF. The covered CDR3 bases are TGTGCCAGCAGCCAACTTAGCGGC.